What follows are 27 T cell receptor beta chains derived from one specimen sequenced in a study of cytomegalovirus exposure and HLA in healthy donors. PCR employed 60 Vbeta and 13 Jbeta primers. Profiled with immunoSEQ multiplex PCR; TCRdb holds only in-frame clones, not every one. The sample yields roughly 130,000 clones, just under 75% seen once. The specimen was PBMCs. The receptors shown here come from a man aged 40-49 years in good health and CMV-seropositive.

The chain is built from TRBV4-1 and TRBJ1-4; D perhaps matches TRBD1 (6 bases). The CDR3 has 17 amino acids. V was shortened by 0 bases and J by 6 bases, with 17 bases between the two germline ends. CDR1 and CDR2 from the germline V gene are MGHRA and YSYEKL. The CDR3 coding sequence is TGCGCCAGCAGCCAAGATATCGGCAGGGGTGGCGATGAAAAACTGTTTTTT. This encodes CASSQDIGRGGDEKLFF.

The chain links TRBV6-1 to TRBJ1-4, with no clear D. CDR1 is MNHNS and CDR2 is SASEGT in the germline V gene. This CDR3 has 12 amino acids. V lost 10 bases and J 8 bases, leaving 14 bases between the germline ends. Here the CDR3 reads CATHGLEEKLFF. In DNA, the CDR3 is TGTGCCACCCATGGGTTGGAGGAAAAACTGTTTTTT.

To note about this clone: One end of the junction is discordant with germline, which a read error may explain. The V gene is TRBV19, the J gene TRBJ2-1, with 10 bases fitting TRBD2. CDR1 LNHDA and CDR2 SQIVND come from the germline V gene (reference sequence). The CDR3 extends over 15 amino acids. CDR3 sequence (DNA): TGTGCCAGTAGTATCAGCGGGGGGGCCTATAATGAGCAGTTCTTC. Protein sequence: CASSISGGAYNEQFF.

In its sample, this clone was seen once. The V and J genes are TRBV9 and TRBJ2-2, with a possible D match to TRBD2 (6 bases). From germline, CDR1 is SGDLS and CDR2 YYNGEE. V dropped 0 bases and J dropped 3 bases, with 12 bases sitting between them. The CDR3 contains 16 residues. As DNA, the CDR3 is TGTGCCAGCAGCGTAGACGAGACTAGGCACACCGGGGAGCTGTTTTTT. Translating it yields CASSVDETRHTGELFF.

V and J are TRBV30 and TRBJ1-5; unclear D gene. Trimming took 1 base from V and 3 from J, leaving 7 bases between them. The CDR3 length is 13 residues. Germline V gene data show CDR1 as GTSNPN and CDR2 as SVGIG (reference sequence). CDR3 sequence: CAWSADSNQPQHF. DNA for the CDR3: TGTGCCTGGAGTGCAGACTCCAATCAGCCCCAGCATTTT. Based on the CDR3 plus reference TRBV30 and TRBJ1-5, the full variable domain is SQTIHQWPATLVQPVGSPLSLECTVEGTSNPNLYWYRQAAGRGLQLLFYSVGIGQISSEVPQNLSASRPQDRQFILSSKKLLLSDSGFYLCAWSADSNQPQHFGDGTRLSIL.

The rearrangement links TRBV10-3 to TRBJ2-1; the match to TRBD2 covers 9 bases. The CDR3 length is 15 residues. Germline CDR1 ENHRY, CDR2 SYGVKD. The trim removed 6 bases at V and 5 bases at J, leaving 8 bases unmatched. The CDR3 sequence: CAISPEGLAHNEQFF. CDR3 bases: TGTGCCATCAGCCCGGAGGGACTAGCCCACAATGAGCAGTTCTTC.

The V and J genes are TRBV28 and TRBJ2-7; D ambiguous. V was cut by 3 bases and J by 2 bases, with 11 bases left in between. CDR1 MDHEN and CDR2 SYDVKM come from the germline V gene. The CDR3 has 14 amino acids. Here the CDR3 DNA reads TGTGCCAGCAGTTTTGGGTACAGAACCTACGAGCAGTACTTC. It yields the protein CASSFGYRTYEQYF.

The chain combines TRBV2 with TRBJ1-2; no reliable D call. V was cut by 0 bases and J by 4 bases, with 9 bases left in between. In germline, CDR1 is SNHLY, CDR2 FYNNEI. The CDR3 sequence is 14 residues long. CDR3: CASSEAAGSYGYTF. The DNA of the CDR3 is TGTGCCAGCAGTGAAGCGGCGGGAAGCTATGGCTACACCTTC.

The chain joins TRBV28 to TRBJ1-2; the D gene is possibly TRBD1 (6 bases). The CDR3 covers 17 residues. Germline CDR1 and CDR2: MDHEN and SYDVKM. V was clipped by 1 base and J by 3 bases, with 18 bases between them. The CDR3 here is CASSLSPGQSSYYGYTF. The CDR3 coding sequence is TGTGCCAGCAGTTTATCCCCCGGACAGTCCAGTTACTATGGCTACACCTTC.

For the CDR3, the DNA is TGCAGCGCAGGGACACAGGGGGGCAATGAGCAGTTCTTC. Encoded protein: CSAGTQGGNEQFF. The chain carries TRBV29-1 and TRBJ2-1; 8 nucleotides align to TRBD1. Germline CDR1 reads SQVTM; CDR2 reads ANQGSEA. The V and J ends lost 7 bases and 6 bases, in that order; junction bases with no gene match: 8. The CDR3 is made up of 13 amino acids.

This clone has just one count. The V gene is TRBV9, the J gene TRBJ2-6; TRBD1 agrees at 7 bases. The CDR3 runs 15 residues. The J segment lost 3 bases and the V segment lost 5 bases, leaving 5 bases of the junction unmatched. The germline CDR1 and CDR2 sequences are SGDLS and YYNGEE. CDR3 protein: CASRGTDFGANVLTF. The CDR3, as DNA: TGTGCCAGCAGAGGGACAGATTTTGGGGCCAACGTCCTGACTTTC. Filled out from reference TRBV9 and TRBJ2-6, the complete variable domain reads DSGVTQTPKHLITATGQRVTLRCSPRSGDLSVYWYQQSLDQGLQFLIQYYNGEERAKGNILERFSAQQFPDLHSELNLSSLELGDSALYFCASRGTDFGANVLTFGAGSRLTVL.

This chain joins TRBV27 and TRBJ2-5, with D maybe TRBD2 (6 bases). The end of the DNA aligns better with TRBJ2-7, so the J call may be wrong. This CDR3 region has 14 residues. The germline gives CDR1 MNHEY, CDR2 SMNVEV (reference sequence). This chain's CDR3 is CASSLGLRVGEQYF. The DNA of the CDR3 is TGTGCCAGCAGTTTGGGACTTAGGGTGGGCGAGCAGTACTTC.

This chain connects TRBV28 to TRBJ2-5; 16 nucleotides align to TRBD2. There are 17 residues in the CDR3. Germline trimming cut 9 bases from V and 7 bases from J; bases unmatched to any gene: 14. The germline gives CDR1 MDHEN, CDR2 SYDVKM. Here the CDR3 reads CASRGTSGRATTGTQYF. In DNA form, the CDR3 reads TGTGCCAGTAGAGGGACTAGCGGGAGGGCTACCACGGGGACCCAGTACTTC.

This clone has only one observation. The chain carries TRBV7-9 and TRBJ1-1; 7 bases align to TRBD1. CDR3 size: 13 residues. J lost 3 bases, V lost 4 bases, and 2 bases had no gene match. Per the germline V gene, CDR1 is SEHNR and CDR2 is FQNEAQ (reference sequence). The CDR3 region has the DNA TGTGCCAGCAGCTCGGGACAGTACACTGAAGCTTTCTTT. It is translated as CASSSGQYTEAFF.

This clone was detected once. The chain has TRBV29-1 and TRBJ2-1; D perhaps matches TRBD1 (6 bases). The CDR3 sequence is 17 residues long. Per the germline V gene, CDR1 is SQVTM and CDR2 is ANQGSEA. The V and J ends lost 2 bases and 7 bases respectively, with 24 bases between them. The CDR3 coding sequence is TGCAGCGTTGAATGGGCAGGGGAATTTTTCGAATTTAATGAGCAGTTCTTC. Translating it yields CSVEWAGEFFEFNEQFF.

The CDR3 DNA reads as TGTGCCAGCAGTTTTTGGAGCAGGGGAAGAGATACGCAGTATTTT. Protein sequence: CASSFWSRGRDTQYF. The chain uses TRBV28 and TRBJ2-3; D might be TRBD1 (6 bases). Germline V gives CDR1 MDHEN, CDR2 SYDVKM. The CDR3 runs to 15 residues. V was clipped by 3 bases and J by 5 bases, with 15 bases between them.

In this sample, this clone turned up a few times. The chain is built from TRBV9 and TRBJ1-4, with 9 bases that match TRBD1. The CDR3 runs 15 residues. Germline-derived CDR1 and CDR2 are SGDLS and YYNGEE. The V segment lost 3 bases and the J segment 5 bases; nucleotides outside the gene matches: 5. CDR3 in DNA: TGTGCCAGCAGCGCAGCGGGGACAGGGAATGAAAAACTGTTTTTT. Amino acids: CASSAAGTGNEKLFF.

This chain uses TRBV28 with TRBJ2-1; 7 bases are a match to TRBD2. Unmatched junction bases numbered 11, after V lost 9 bases and J lost 3 bases. In germline, CDR1 is MDHEN, CDR2 SYDVKM. CDR3 length equals 15 residues. The CDR3 here is CASVKSGNIYNEQFF. In DNA form, the CDR3 reads TGTGCCAGTGTAAAAAGCGGGAATATCTACAATGAGCAGTTCTTC.

This clone was found a few times. The rearrangement uses TRBV28 and TRBJ1-1; tentative D call: TRBD1 (5 bases). The CDR3 contains 14 residues. Per the germline V gene, CDR1 is MDHEN and CDR2 is SYDVKM. V shed 5 bases and J shed 6 bases, with 16 bases lying between them. The CDR3 loop reads CASSGERGFPEAFF. The CDR3 coding sequence is TGTGCCAGCAGTGGGGAAAGGGGCTTTCCTGAAGCTTTCTTT.

The gene calls are TRBV27 and TRBJ1-5; D is ambiguous. The germline gives CDR1 MNHEY, CDR2 SMNVEV (reference sequence). Deletions cut 4 bases from V and 5 bases from J, with 6 bases between. CDR3 length: 12 amino acids. CDR3 loop: CASSSFDQPQHF. The CDR3 DNA reads TGTGCCAGCAGTTCCTTTGATCAGCCCCAGCATTTT.

The V gene is TRBV15, the J gene TRBJ2-3; D call uncertain. This CDR3 is built from 14 residues. CDR1 is LNHNV and CDR2 is YYDKDF in the germline V gene (reference sequence). Trimming cost V 0 bases and J 4 bases, with 8 bases left between them. In DNA, the CDR3 is TGTGCCACCAGCAGAGATCGCGCCGCAGATACGCAGTATTTT. Translating gives CATSRDRAADTQYF.

This clone was seen once. The rearrangement joins TRBV18 to TRBJ1-4; perhaps TRBD1 as D (5 bases). The CDR3 has 15 residues. The germline CDR1 and CDR2 sequences are KGHSH and LQKENI. Trimming stripped 0 bases from V and 7 bases from J, with 12 bases between. For the CDR3, the DNA is TGTGCCAGCTCACCACCGGGTCAGGGTAGTGAAAAACTGTTTTTT. Encoded protein: CASSPPGQGSEKLFF. The variable domain in full, with the rest retrieved from reference TRBV18 and TRBJ1-4, is NAGVMQNPRHLVRRRGQEARLRCSPMKGHSHVYWYRQLPEEGLKFMVYLQKENIIDESGMPKERFSAEFPKEGPSILRIQQVVRGDSAAYFCASSPPGQGSEKLFFGSGTQLSVL.

The V and J genes are TRBV4-2 and TRBJ1-1, with D possibly matching TRBD1 (5 bases). This CDR3 has 13 amino acids. Germline V lookup: CDR1 LGHNA, CDR2 YNFKEQ. Trimming cost V 0 bases and J 8 bases, with 10 bases left between them. The CDR3 DNA reads TGTGCCAGCAGCCAAGATTTGGGGCCCGAAGCTTTCTTT. It specifies CASSQDLGPEAFF.

CDR3 in amino acids: CASSLVAGEASGYTF. The CDR3 region has the DNA TGCGCCAGCAGCTTGGTGGCAGGGGAAGCGAGTGGCTACACCTTC. The chain couples TRBV5-1 to TRBJ1-2, with D possibly matching TRBD1 (6 bases). The ends were cut back, 0 bases at V and 7 bases at J, with 16 bases in the middle. The CDR3 covers 15 residues. Germline lookup yields CDR1 SGHRS and CDR2 YFSETQ. The full variable domain, in which reference TRBV5-1 and TRBJ1-2 provide the parts outside the CDR3, is KAGVTQTPRYLIKTRGQQVTLSCSPISGHRSVSWYQQTPGQGLQFLFEYFSETQRNKGNFPGRFSGRQFSNSRSEMNVSTLELGDSALYLCASSLVAGEASGYTFGSGTRLTVV.

The CDR3 DNA sequence: TGTGCCAGCACCAATCGCGGGGCTAGCGGGGCTACCTACGAGCAGTACTTC. Its protein product is CASTNRGASGATYEQYF. The rearrangement joins TRBV5-6 to TRBJ2-7, with 9 bases that match TRBD2. Germline CDR1 is SGHDT and CDR2 is YYEEEE. The CDR3 is made up of 17 amino acids. The junction had 15 bases not matched to a gene; V was cut back by 6 bases and J by 2 bases.

The chain uses TRBV27 and TRBJ2-7, with 9 positions matching TRBD1. Germline assignment: CDR1 MNHEY and CDR2 SMNVEV (reference sequence). Trimming cost V 6 bases and J 2 bases; bases outside gene matches: 8. The CDR3 runs 15 residues. CDR3 coding DNA: TGTGCCAGCAGCCCGCGACAGGGGGGCCCCTACGAGCAGTACTTC. Protein product: CASSPRQGGPYEQYF.

This chain links TRBV19 with TRBJ2-7; the D gene is possibly TRBD1 (6 bases). There are 15 residues in the CDR3. Trimming removed 5 bases from V and 0 bases from J, with 14 bases in between. Germline-derived CDR1 and CDR2 are LNHDA and SQIVND (reference sequence). CDR3 DNA: TGTGCCAGTAGTGTACAGGGACATAGCTCCTACGAGCAGTACTTC. It encodes CASSVQGHSSYEQYF.